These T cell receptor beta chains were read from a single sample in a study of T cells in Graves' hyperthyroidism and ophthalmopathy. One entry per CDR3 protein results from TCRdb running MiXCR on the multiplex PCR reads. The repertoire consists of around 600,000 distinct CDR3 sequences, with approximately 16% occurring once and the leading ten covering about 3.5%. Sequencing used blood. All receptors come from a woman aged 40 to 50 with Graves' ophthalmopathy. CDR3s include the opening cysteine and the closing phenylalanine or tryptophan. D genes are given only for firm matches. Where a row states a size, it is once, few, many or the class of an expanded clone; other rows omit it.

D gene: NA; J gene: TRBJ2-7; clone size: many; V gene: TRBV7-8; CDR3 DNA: TGTGCCAGCACCCCAAGGCGGTTCTCCTACGAGCAGTACTTC; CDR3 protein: CASTPRRFSYEQYF
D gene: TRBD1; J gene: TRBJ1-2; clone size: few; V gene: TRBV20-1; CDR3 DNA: TGCAGTGCTTTCAGACCGGGACAGGGGTTCGACTATGGCTACACCTTC; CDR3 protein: CSAFRPGQGFDYGYTF
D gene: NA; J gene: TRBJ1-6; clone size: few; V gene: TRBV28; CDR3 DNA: TGTGCCAGCAGTTTACAGTATAATTCACCCCTCCACTTT; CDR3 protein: CASSLQYNSPLHF
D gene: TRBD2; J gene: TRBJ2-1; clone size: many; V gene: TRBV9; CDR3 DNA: TGTGCCAGCAGCGCCCTAGCGGGAGGGGTGGATGAGCAGTTCTTC; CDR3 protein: CASSALAGGVDEQFF
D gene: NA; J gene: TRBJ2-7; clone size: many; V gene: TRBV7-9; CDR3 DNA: TGTGCCAGCAGCTTAGCCGGGAACGGTGGGTACGAGCAGTACTTC; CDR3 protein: CASSLAGNGGYEQYF
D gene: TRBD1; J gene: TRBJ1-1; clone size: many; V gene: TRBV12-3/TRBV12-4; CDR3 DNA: TGTGCCAGCAGTTCGACCGGGACAGGGGTCACTGAAGCTTTCTTT; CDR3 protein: CASSSTGTGVTEAFF
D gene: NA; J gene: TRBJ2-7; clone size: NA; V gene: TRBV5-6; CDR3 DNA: TGTGCCAGCAGCGCGACCGGGACTGGCTACGAGCAGTACTTC; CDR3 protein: CASSATGTGYEQYF
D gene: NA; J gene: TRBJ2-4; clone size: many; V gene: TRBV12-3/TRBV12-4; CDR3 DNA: TGTGCCAGCAGTTTAGCTCTCGGGGCGGTAAACATTCAGTACTTC; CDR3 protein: CASSLALGAVNIQYF
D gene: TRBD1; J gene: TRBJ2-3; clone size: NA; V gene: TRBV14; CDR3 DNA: TGTGCCAGCAGCCAAACAACAGGGGTTGGTGCGCAGTATTTT; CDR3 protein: CASSQTTGVGAQYF
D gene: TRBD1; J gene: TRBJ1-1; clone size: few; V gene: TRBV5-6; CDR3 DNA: TGTGCCAGCAGCATCGGGACAGCCTCTTGGTATGAAGCTTTCTTT; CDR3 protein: CASSIGTASWYEAFF
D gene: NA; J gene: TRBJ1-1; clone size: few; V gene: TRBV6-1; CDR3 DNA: TGTGCCAGCAAGGGGCAGGTGAACACTGAAGCTTTCTTT; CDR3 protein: CASKGQVNTEAFF
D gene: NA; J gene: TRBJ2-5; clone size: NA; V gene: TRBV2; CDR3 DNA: TGTGCCAGCAGTGACCCTATAAGGGTCGGAGAGACCCAGTACTTC; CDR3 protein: CASSDPIRVGETQYF
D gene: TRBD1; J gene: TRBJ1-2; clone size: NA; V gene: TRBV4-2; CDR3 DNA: TGTGCCAGCAGCCAAGCGTTCGGACAGGGAGACGGCTACACCTTC; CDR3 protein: CASSQAFGQGDGYTF
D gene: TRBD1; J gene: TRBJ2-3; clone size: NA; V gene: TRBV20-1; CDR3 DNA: TGCAGTGCACGTAGACAGGGGGACTACACAGATACGCAGTATTTT; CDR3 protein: CSARRQGDYTDTQYF
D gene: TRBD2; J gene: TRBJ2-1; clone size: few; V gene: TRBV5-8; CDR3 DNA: TGTGCCAGCAGCTTGGCACGGGCGGGAGAATTGTTCTTC; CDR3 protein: CASSLARAGELFF
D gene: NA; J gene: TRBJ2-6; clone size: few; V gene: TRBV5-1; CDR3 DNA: TGCGCCAGCAGCCCCGGGACTTTTACCTCTGGGGCCAACGTCCTGACTTTC; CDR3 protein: CASSPGTFTSGANVLTF
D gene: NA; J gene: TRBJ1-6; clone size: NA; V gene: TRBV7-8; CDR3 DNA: TGTGCCAGCAGCTTACGGCAAACTTCACCCCTCCACTTT; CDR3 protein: CASSLRQTSPLHF
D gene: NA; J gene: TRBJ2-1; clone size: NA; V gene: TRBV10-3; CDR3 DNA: TGTGCCATCAGTCACCTCAGCTCCTACAATGAGCAGTTCTTC; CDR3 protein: CAISHLSSYNEQFF